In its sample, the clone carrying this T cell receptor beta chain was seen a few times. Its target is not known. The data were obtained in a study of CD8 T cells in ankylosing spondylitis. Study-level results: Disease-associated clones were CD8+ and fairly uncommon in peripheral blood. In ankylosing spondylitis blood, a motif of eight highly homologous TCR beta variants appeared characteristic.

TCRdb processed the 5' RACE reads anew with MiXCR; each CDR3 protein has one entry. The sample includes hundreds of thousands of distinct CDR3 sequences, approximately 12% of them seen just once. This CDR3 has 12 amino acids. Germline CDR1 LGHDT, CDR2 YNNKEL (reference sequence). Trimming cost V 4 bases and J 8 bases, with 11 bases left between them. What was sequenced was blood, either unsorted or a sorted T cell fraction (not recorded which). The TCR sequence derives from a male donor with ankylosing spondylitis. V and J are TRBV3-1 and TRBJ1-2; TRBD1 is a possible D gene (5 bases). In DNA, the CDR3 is TGTGCCAGCAGCCCCCGCGGGGACGGCTACACCTTC. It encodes CASSPRGDGYTF. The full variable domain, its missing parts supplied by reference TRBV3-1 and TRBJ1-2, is DTAVSQTPKYLVTQMGNDKSIKCEQNLGHDTMYWYKQDSKKFLKIMFSYNNKELIINETVPNRFSPKSPDKAHLNLHINSLELGDSAVYFCASSPRGDGYTFGSGTRLTVV.